This T cell receptor (beta chain) was identified during a study of T cell changes during pregnancy in multiple sclerosis. Germline V CDR1 and CDR2: SNHLY, FYNNEI. The CDR3 spans 14 residues. V shed 10 bases, J shed 3 bases, and the junction held 9 bases outside the gene matches. TCRdb's copy holds only in-frame clones and misses some; the assay was immunoSEQ multiplex PCR. The sample has some 20,000 clones; approximately 90% are singletons. The source is a female donor in good health, enrolled as a control in a pregnancy study. The gene calls are TRBV2 and TRBJ2-1; 7 bases fit TRBD2. The material sequenced was CD8+ T cells from peripheral blood mononuclear cells, taken in the second trimester of pregnancy. The CDR3 DNA is TGTGCCATTCCTAGCGGTGGGGTCTACAATGAGCAGTTCTTC. Protein sequence: CAIPSGGVYNEQFF.